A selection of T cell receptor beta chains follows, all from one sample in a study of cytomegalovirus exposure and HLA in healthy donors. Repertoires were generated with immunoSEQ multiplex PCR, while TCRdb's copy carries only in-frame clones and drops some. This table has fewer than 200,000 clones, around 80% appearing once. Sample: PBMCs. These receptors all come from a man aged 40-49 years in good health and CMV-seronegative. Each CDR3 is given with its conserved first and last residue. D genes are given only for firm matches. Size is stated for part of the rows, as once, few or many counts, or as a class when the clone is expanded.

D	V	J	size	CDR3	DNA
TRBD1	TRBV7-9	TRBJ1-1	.	CASSLLGGSAEAFF	TGTGCCAGCAGCTTACTAGGGGGCAGCGCTGAAGCTTTCTTT
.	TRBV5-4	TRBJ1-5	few	CASSLAGYDQPQHF	TGTGCCAGCAGCTTGGCAGGGTATGATCAGCCCCAGCATTTT
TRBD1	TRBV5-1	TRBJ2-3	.	CASSYRGDTDTQYF	TGCGCCAGCAGCTACAGGGGCGACACAGATACGCAGTATTTT
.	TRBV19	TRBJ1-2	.	CASSHRYGYTF	TGTGCCAGTAGTCACCGGTATGGCTACACCTTC
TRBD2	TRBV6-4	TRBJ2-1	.	CASSRTSGGANNEQFF	TGTGCCAGCAGTAGGACTAGCGGGGGGGCAAACAATGAGCAGTTCTTC
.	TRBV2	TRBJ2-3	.	CASTAGIAQYF	TGTGCCAGCACCGCGGGGATAGCGCAGTATTTT
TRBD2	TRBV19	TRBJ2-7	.	CASSIGTSGLVVSYEQYF	TGTGCCAGTAGTATTGGAACTAGCGGGCTCGTTGTCTCCTACGAGCAGTACTTC
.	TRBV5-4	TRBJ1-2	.	CASSLGQAVGYTF	TGTGCCAGCAGCTTGGGACAGGCGGTTGGCTACACCTTC
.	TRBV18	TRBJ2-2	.	CASSPLIDITNTGELFF	TGTGCCAGCTCACCTTTAATAGACATAACTAACACCGGGGAGCTGTTTTTT
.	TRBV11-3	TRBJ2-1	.	CASSFSGSNEQFF	TGTGCCAGCAGCTTCTCAGGGTCCAATGAGCAGTTCTTC
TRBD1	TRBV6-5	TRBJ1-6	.	CASSTGTGDTSPLHF	TGTGCCAGCAGTACCGGGACAGGGGATACTTCACCCCTCCACTTT
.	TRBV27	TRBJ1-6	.	CASSTNNSPLHF	TGTGCCAGCAGTACAAATAATTCACCCCTCCACTTT
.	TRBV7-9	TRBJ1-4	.	CASSADATNEKLFF	TGTGCCAGCAGCGCAGATGCAACTAATGAAAAACTGTTTTTT
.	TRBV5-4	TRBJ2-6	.	CASNGGTGVSGANVLTF	TGTGCCAGCAACGGGGGGACAGGTGTCTCTGGGGCCAACGTCCTGACTTTC
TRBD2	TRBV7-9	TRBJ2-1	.	CASPPGSSGRYYNEQFF	TGTGCCAGCCCCCCGGGGTCTAGCGGGAGGTATTACAATGAGCAGTTCTTC
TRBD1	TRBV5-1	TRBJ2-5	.	CASSGTGGEKETQYF	TGCGCCAGCAGCGGGACAGGGGGCGAGAAAGAGACCCAGTACTTC
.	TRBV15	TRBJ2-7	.	CATSRDSINYEQYF	TGTGCCACCAGCAGAGATAGCATCAACTACGAGCAGTACTTC
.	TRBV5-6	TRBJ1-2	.	CASSLIQRGYTF	TGTGCCAGCAGCTTGATTCAGCGCGGCTACACCTTC
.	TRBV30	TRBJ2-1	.	CAWSDGAHNEQFF	TGTGCCTGGAGTGACGGAGCCCACAATGAGCAGTTCTTC
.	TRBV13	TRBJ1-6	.	CASSLGPRGSSPLHF	TGTGCCAGCAGCTTAGGCCCCCGGGGTTCCTCACCCCTCCACTTT
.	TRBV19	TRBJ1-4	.	CASSMVGRDHEKLFF	TGTGCCAGTAGTATGGTCGGGAGGGATCATGAAAAACTGTTTTTT
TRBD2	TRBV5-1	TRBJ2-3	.	CASSLDAGGLKDTQYF	TGCGCCAGCAGCTTGGATGCGGGGGGGCTTAAAGATACGCAGTATTTT
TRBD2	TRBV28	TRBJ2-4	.	CASSSLAGVSNIQYF	TGTGCCAGCAGTAGTCTAGCGGGAGTGTCGAACATTCAGTACTTC
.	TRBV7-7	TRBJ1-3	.	CASSRGVGGNTIYF	TGTGCCAGCAGCCGGGGGGTTGGAGGAAACACCATATATTTT
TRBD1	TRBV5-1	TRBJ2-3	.	CASSLGDRGRDTQYF	TGCGCCAGCAGCTTGGGAGACAGGGGCCGGGATACGCAGTATTTT
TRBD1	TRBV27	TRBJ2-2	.	CASSDRATGELFF	TGTGCCAGCAGCGACAGGGCCACCGGGGAGCTGTTTTTT
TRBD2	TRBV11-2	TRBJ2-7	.	CASSLDPLAGAYEQYF	TGTGCCAGCAGCTTAGATCCTCTAGCGGGGGCCTACGAGCAGTACTTC
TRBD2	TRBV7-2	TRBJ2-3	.	CASSFSSGGAYSTDTQYF	TGTGCCAGCAGCTTTTCTAGCGGGGGGGCCTATAGCACAGATACGCAGTATTTT
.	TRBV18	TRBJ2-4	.	CASSAETTGLAKNIQYF	TGTGCCAGCTCAGCCGAGACAACCGGATTAGCCAAAAACATTCAGTACTTC
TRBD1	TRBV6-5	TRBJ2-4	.	CASSPQGAGKNIQYF	TGTGCCAGCAGCCCCCAGGGGGCCGGCAAAAACATTCAGTACTTC
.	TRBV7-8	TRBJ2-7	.	CASSLLGTSYEQYF	TGTGCCAGCAGCCTACTGGGGACTTCCTACGAGCAGTACTTC
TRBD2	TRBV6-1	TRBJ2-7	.	CASSENPLAGGSEQYF	TGTGCCAGCAGTGAAAACCCCCTAGCGGGAGGGTCCGAGCAGTACTTC
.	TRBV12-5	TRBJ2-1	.	CASGLAGLFNEQFF	TGTGCTAGTGGTTTGGCCGGACTATTTAATGAGCAGTTCTTC
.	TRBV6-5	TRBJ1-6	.	CASSYSRGRNSPLHF	TGTGCCAGCAGTTACTCGCGGGGGAGGAATTCACCCCTCCACTTT
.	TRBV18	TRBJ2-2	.	CASSPFQVIGNTGELFF	TGTGCCAGCTCACCCTTTCAGGTCATCGGCAACACCGGGGAGCTGTTTTTT
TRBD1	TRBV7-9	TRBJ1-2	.	CASSSLDRVTYGYTF	TGTGCCAGCAGCTCTCTGGACAGGGTAACCTATGGCTACACCTTC
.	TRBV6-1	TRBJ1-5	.	CASSEWAKPGQPQHF	TGTGCCAGCAGTGAATGGGCCAAACCGGGACAGCCCCAGCATTTT
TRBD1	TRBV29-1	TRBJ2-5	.	CSVIIRDRLETQYF	TGCAGCGTTATAATCCGGGACAGGCTTGAGACCCAGTACTTC
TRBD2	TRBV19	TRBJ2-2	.	CASSKREGLHTGELFF	TGTGCCAGTAGTAAACGGGAGGGCCTGCACACCGGGGAGCTGTTTTTT
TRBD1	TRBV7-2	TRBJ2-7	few	CASSPRTGTYEQYF	TGTGCCAGCAGCCCTCGGACAGGGACCTACGAGCAGTACTTC
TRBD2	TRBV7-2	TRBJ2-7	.	CASSLVSGASSSYEQYF	TGTGCCAGCAGCTTAGTAAGCGGGGCGTCGAGCTCCTACGAGCAGTACTTC
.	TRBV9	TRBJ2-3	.	CASRAGQRTDTQYF	TGTGCCAGCAGAGCCGGACAGCGCACAGATACGCAGTATTTT
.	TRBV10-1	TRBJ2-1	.	CASSESNSGLLDEQFF	TGCGCCAGCAGTGAGTCGAACAGCGGTCTTCTTGATGAGCAGTTCTTC
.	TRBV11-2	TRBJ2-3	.	CASSADNPTQYF	TGTGCCAGCAGTGCGGACAACCCTACGCAGTATTTT
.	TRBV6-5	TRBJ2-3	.	CASSSPTSQLDTQYF	TGTGCCAGCAGTAGCCCGACATCCCAGCTGGATACGCAGTATTTT
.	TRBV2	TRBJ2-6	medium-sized	CASSPNVRESGANVLTF	TGTGCCAGCAGCCCAAACGTCAGGGAATCTGGGGCCAACGTCCTGACTTTC
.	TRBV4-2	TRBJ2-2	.	CASSQGTVNTGELFF	TGTGCCAGCAGCCAAGGGACAGTGAACACCGGGGAGCTGTTTTTT
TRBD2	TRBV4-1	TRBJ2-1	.	CASSPPRGLAGGPSQFF	TGCGCCAGCAGCCCGCCTAGGGGACTAGCGGGAGGGCCCTCGCAGTTCTTC
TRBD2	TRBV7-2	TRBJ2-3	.	CASSPRLASTDTQYF	TGTGCCAGCAGCCCCCGACTAGCTTCCACAGATACGCAGTATTTT
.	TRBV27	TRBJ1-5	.	CASSSRENQPQHF	TGTGCCAGCAGTTCTCGGGAAAATCAGCCCCAGCATTTT
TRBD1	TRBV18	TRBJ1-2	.	CASSQVGQGDYGYTF	TGTGCCAGCTCACAGGTTGGACAGGGGGACTATGGCTACACCTTC
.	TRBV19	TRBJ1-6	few	CASSMGLDSPLHF	TGTGCCAGTAGTATGGGACTCGATTCACCCCTCCACTTT
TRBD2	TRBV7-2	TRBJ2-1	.	CASSELAGHPNEQFF	TGTGCCAGCAGCGAACTAGCGGGACATCCCAATGAGCAGTTCTTC